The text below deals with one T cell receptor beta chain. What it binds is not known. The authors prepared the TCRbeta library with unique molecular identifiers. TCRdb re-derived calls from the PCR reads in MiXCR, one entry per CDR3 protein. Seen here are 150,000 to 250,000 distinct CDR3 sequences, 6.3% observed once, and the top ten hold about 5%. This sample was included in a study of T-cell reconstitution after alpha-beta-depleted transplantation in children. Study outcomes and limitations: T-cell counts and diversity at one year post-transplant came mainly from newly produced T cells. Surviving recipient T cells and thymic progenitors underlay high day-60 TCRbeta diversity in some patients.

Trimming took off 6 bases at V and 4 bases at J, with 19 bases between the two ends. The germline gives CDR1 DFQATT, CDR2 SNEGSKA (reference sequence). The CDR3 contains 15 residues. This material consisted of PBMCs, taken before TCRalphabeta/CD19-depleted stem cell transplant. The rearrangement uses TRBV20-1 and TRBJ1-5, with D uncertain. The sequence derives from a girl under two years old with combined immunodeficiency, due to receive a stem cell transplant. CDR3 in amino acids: CSAPVGSEGNQPQHF. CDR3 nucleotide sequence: TGCAGTGCCCCAGTGGGGTCAGAAGGTAATCAGCCCCAGCATTTT.